This entry features one T cell receptor beta chain sequence. Other DNA sequences within the sample encode an identical CDR3. These data originate in a study of shared clonotypes between healthy human individuals. V lost 5 bases and J 2 bases, leaving 5 bases between the germline ends. CDR1 and CDR2 from the germline V gene are SGHTA and FQGNSA. The CDR3 is 12 residues long. Here immunoSEQ multiplex PCR was the method, and the copy in TCRdb shows in-frame clones only, minus some. The sample consists of just over 2,000,000 clones, roughly 96% of them appearing once. The split of CD4+ cells yielded CD45RA+ naive and CD45RA-negative memory subsets.

V and J are TRBV7-2 and TRBJ2-3; the D is unclear. Sequences were obtained from naive CD4+ T cells sorted from blood. Subset indicated: CD45RA+ positively selected. The clonotype comes from a young man in good health. The CDR3 reads CASSTSTDTQYF. The DNA of the CDR3 is TGTGCCAGCAGCACCTCCACAGATACGCAGTATTTT.